The 10 T cell receptor beta chains reported below all come from one sample, sequenced in a study of immune evolution from preneoplasia to lung adenocarcinoma. The assay was immunoSEQ multiplex PCR, and TCRdb's table has in-frame clones only and misses some. The sample consists of about 5,400 clones, around 87% of them appearing once. The sample comprised FFPE invasive lung adenocarcinoma tissue. The receptor source for this set is a person aged 50-70 years with lung adenocarcinoma.

V gene TRBV9 combines with J gene TRBJ2-5, with D tentatively TRBD1 or TRBD2 (5 bases each). The germline V gene encodes CDR1 SGDLS and CDR2 YYNGEE. The CDR3 runs to 14 residues. V shed 2 bases and J shed 2 bases, with 10 bases lying between them. In DNA form, the CDR3 reads TGTGCCAGCAGCGTGTATTGGGGGCAAGAGACCCAGTACTTC. It encodes CASSVYWGQETQYF.

The CDR3 region has the DNA TGTGCCAGCAGCGTTTCTAGCGCATACAATGAGCAGTTCTTC. Protein product: CASSVSSAYNEQFF. This chain connects TRBV9 to TRBJ2-1, with a weak D call TRBD2 (6 bases). CDR1 is SGDLS, CDR2 YYNGEE, per germline. The V gene lost 2 bases and the J gene lost 4 bases, with 10 bases spanning the gap. This CDR3 is 14 amino acids long.

J is TRBJ1-5 and V is TRBV19; D is undetermined. The V and J ends lost 6 bases and 2 bases respectively, with 11 bases between them. The CDR3 is made up of 14 amino acids. The germline gives CDR1 LNHDA, CDR2 SQIVND (reference sequence). This CDR3 is CASSPSPGNQPQHF. The CDR3 DNA follows: TGTGCCAGTAGCCCCTCCCCGGGCAATCAGCCCCAGCATTTT.

This clone was recorded only once. V usage is TRBV30 and J usage is TRBJ1-4, with TRBD1 as a possible D gene (6 bases). The V gene lost 2 bases and the J gene lost 4 bases, with 11 bases spanning the gap. The CDR3 is 14 residues long. Germline V lookup: CDR1 GTSNPN, CDR2 SVGIG (reference sequence). The CDR3 coding sequence is TGTGCCTGGAGTATTCCGGACAGTAATGAAAAACTGTTTTTT. Amino acids: CAWSIPDSNEKLFF.

This chain links TRBV11-3 with TRBJ2-5; D is tentatively TRBD1 or TRBD2 (5 bases each). The ends were cut back, 0 bases at V and 6 bases at J, with 11 bases in the middle. The CDR3 extends over 14 amino acids. CDR1 and CDR2 (germline): SGHNT, YENEEA. The CDR3 region has the DNA TGTGCCAGCAGCTTAGATGGGGGTGTGAAGACCCAGTACTTC. It is translated as CASSLDGGVKTQYF. The complete variable domain, with remaining parts taken from reference TRBV11-3 and TRBJ2-5, reads EAGVVQSPRYKIIEKKQPVAFWCNPISGHNTLYWYLQNLGQGPELLIRYENEEAVDDSQLPKDRFSAERLKGVDSTLKIQPAELGDSAVYLCASSLDGGVKTQYFGPGTRLLVL.

V gene TRBV11-2 combines with J gene TRBJ2-7; D gene unclear. V was shortened by 1 base and J by 3 bases, with 7 bases between the two germline ends. The CDR3 loop spans 13 amino acids. Germline lookup yields CDR1 SGHAT and CDR2 FQNNGV. In DNA form, the CDR3 reads TGTGCCAGCAGCTTAGGACAAAGCTACGAGCAGTACTTC. This encodes CASSLGQSYEQYF.

The chain joins TRBV5-8 to TRBJ1-5, with 10 positions matching TRBD1. The CDR3 runs to 17 residues. The V segment lost 4 bases and the J segment 0 bases; nucleotides outside the gene matches: 7. Looked up from germline, CDR1 is SGHTS and CDR2 is YDEGEE. CDR3 nucleotides: TGTGCCAGCAGCGGCCGGGACAGGGGTTATAGCAATCAGCCCCAGCATTTT. Translating it yields CASSGRDRGYSNQPQHF.

The V and J genes are TRBV10-2 and TRBJ2-1; 12 nucleotides match TRBD2. The V gene end was trimmed by 0 bases and the J gene end by 9 bases; junction bases not matched to a gene: 6. Per the germline V gene, CDR1 is WSHSY and CDR2 is SAAADI. The length of the CDR3 is 16 residues. The CDR3 bases are TGCGCCAGCAGTGAGTCGCTAGCGGGAGGGCCGAGTGAGCAGTTCTTC. Residues: CASSESLAGGPSEQFF.

The chain couples TRBV18 to TRBJ2-7; TRBD1 matches at 8 bases. Losses at the gene ends were 6 bases for V and 7 bases for J; bases not matched to a gene: 11. The length of the CDR3 is 14 residues. Germline V gene lookup returns CDR1 KGHSH and CDR2 LQKENI. The CDR3 bases are TGTGCCAGCTCCCCGGACAGGGCTGTTGGTGAGCAGTACTTC. Amino acid sequence: CASSPDRAVGEQYF.

The rearrangement joins TRBV4-1 to TRBJ2-7, with TRBD1 matching over 9 bases. There are 20 residues in the CDR3. Germline V CDR1 and CDR2: MGHRA, YSYEKL. The V gene end was trimmed by 2 bases and the J gene end by 3 bases; junction bases not matched to a gene: 20. The CDR3 loop is CASSQNTGTGRTQPGYEQYF. The CDR3 nucleotides are TGCGCCAGCAGCCAAAACACCGGGACAGGGAGGACCCAGCCAGGCTACGAGCAGTACTTC.